The entry below describes one T cell receptor beta chain. Its antigen remains unknown. The data belong to a study of T cell responses to AZD1222 COVID-19 vaccine. Whole-study context: Pooling covered second doses at about 4 or about 12 weeks. Overall study results and limits: Donors in the cohort were predominantly white British and more often female, and clonal diversity was possibly underestimated.

Clones were sequenced by immunoSEQ multiplex PCR, and TCRdb holds only the in-frame ones, with some missing. The table includes around 150,000 clones, almost 90% detected once. In germline, CDR1 is SGHTA, CDR2 FQGNSA. This CDR3 contains 15 residues. Trimming shortened V by 3 bases and J by 0 bases, and 9 bases separated the two germline ends. The source is an adult in good health. V is TRBV7-2 and J is TRBJ2-1, with D possibly being TRBD2 (6 bases). Source: peripheral blood, taken on day 0 of AZD1222 vaccination. The CDR3 spells CASSFSGSSYNEQFF. The CDR3 DNA reads as TGTGCCAGCAGCTTTAGCGGTAGCTCCTACAATGAGCAGTTCTTC. The whole variable domain, filled in from reference TRBV7-2 and TRBJ2-1, reads GAGVSQSPSNKVTEKGKDVELRCDPISGHTALYWYRQSLGQGLEFLIYFQGNSAPDKSGLPSDRFSAERTGGSVSTLTIQRTQQEDSAVYLCASSFSGSSYNEQFFGPGTRLTVL.